The entry that follows covers one T cell receptor beta chain sequence. No antigen is known for it. Per-base quality was not reported, and no clone a single base away is much larger than it. The immunoSEQ Assay, a bias-controlled multiplex PCR, was used to amplify TCRbeta CDR3 regions from genomic DNA. The original pipeline was this. The number of nucleated cells in each sample was estimated by amplification of reference gene primers within the assay. To quantify the absolute abundance of each unique TCRbeta CDR3 rearrangement, sequence reads were collapsed and filtered. For each sample, productive Simpson clonality was calculated as the square root of Simpson's diversity index across productive rearrangements. TCRdb holds this immuneACCESS table with in-frame rearrangements only. Some clones are missing; in checked studies, unresolved V genes explain under half, and the rest has no known cause. That table furnishes V, J and clone size, whereas the DNA furnished D and trimming. For this sample the table gives about 200,000 clones, of which approximately 84% were detected only once. The ten largest clones take up 6.5% to 9.5% of the sample.

In the prospective study, participants were roughly 18 to 100 years old, resided in about two dozen geographic areas of the United States, and were enrolled through a virtual design. To assign participants to cohorts, the prospective study relied on clinical history that participants themselves reported in a screening survey and a study questionnaire. For ImmuneRACE Cohort 3, a participant was defined as recovered based on two consecutive negative NP/OP PCR tests, clearance by a healthcare professional, or resolution of symptoms. Mobile phlebotomists in the prospective study collected whole blood, serum and a nasopharyngeal or oropharyngeal swab from every participant. Prospective study participants could optionally give additional blood draws and questionnaires over a roughly two-month period. Before DNA extraction, blood samples from the prospective study were shipped at room temperature or frozen.

The sample is drawn from a study of blood T cell repertoires in COVID-19 (dated by TCRdb to between 2020 and 2021). Notes on the research overall: Samples covering the acute and convalescent phases of COVID-19 were provided by collaborators in the United States, Italy and Spain. The material from the prospective study consisted of cDNA or gDNA derived from T cells, B-cell-depleted T cells, or PBMCs. Subjects who had been exposed to COVID-19, were actively infected with it, or had recovered from it provided the deeply sampled blood TCRbeta repertoires that made up the dataset. The repertoires were released in a freely available public database intended as a resource for research on the immune response to SARS-CoV-2. Samples were obtained from the ongoing ImmuneRACE study (first 160 participants) and from over 1,000 subjects provided by 6 global collaborators. Sample metadata almost always included a de-identified subject ID, COVID-19 status, age in years and sex. Where HLA class I and class II types were available, the types were taken from metadata supplied by the sample provider, not from assay-based typing. General conclusions and limits of the study: How much clinical and demographic metadata was included differed by source and by participant, and the metadata was provided uncurated.

For this chain, trimming is 3 bases at the V end and 5 bases at the J end, and the number of junction bases without a gene match is 1. Reading from cysteine to phenylalanine, the CDR3 counts 12 amino acids. The retained sequence is limited to the CDR3, 36 bases, with the frame set at the first base. CDR1 and CDR2 are read off the germline V gene (reference sequence) as SEHNR and FQNEAQ. The receptor was isolated from a man aged 35-49 years who had recovered from COVID-19. The V and J segments used are TRBV7-9 and TRBJ2-7; TRBD2 matches 7 bases in the middle. Sample: PBMCs or T cells enriched from blood (not recorded which). The CDR3 reads as follows: CASSLGGDEQYF. The DNA sequence is TGTGCCAGCAGCTTGGGAGGGGACGAGCAGTACTTC.